This T cell receptor (beta chain) was documented in a study of blood T cell repertoires in COVID-19. The overall study: Samples of COVID-19 (acute and convalescent) were obtained from the United States, Italy and Spain.

Original methodology: How many nucleated cells were present was estimated from reference gene primer amplification. This table comes from immunoSEQ multiplex PCR, and its TCRdb copy is limited to in-frame clones, with some not included. The V and J calls and the clone size are those of that table, but D and trimming were determined from the DNA. The sample has 130,000 to 150,000 clones, about 85% seen once. Germline V gene data show CDR1 as MDHEN and CDR2 as SYDVKM. V shed 5 bases, J shed 4 bases, and the junction held 10 bases outside the gene matches. The CDR3 spans 15 residues. The genes are TRBV28 and TRBJ2-7; TRBD2 matches 8 bases. The sequenced material came from peripheral blood. The sequence was obtained from a human donor in a cohort sampled during active COVID-19. The CDR3 region is CASSPAGGGSYEQYF. For the CDR3, the DNA is TGTGCCAGCAGTCCCGCCGGGGGGGGAAGTTACGAGCAGTACTTC. The full variable domain, in which reference TRBV28 and TRBJ2-7 provide the parts outside the CDR3, is DVKVTQSSRYLVKRTGEKVFLECVQDMDHENMFWYRQDPGLGLRLIYFSYDVKMKEKGDIPEGYSVSREKKERFSLILESASTNQTSMYLCASSPAGGGSYEQYFGPGTRLTVT.